The 31 T cell receptor beta chains reported below all come from one sample, sequenced in a study of PD-L1 blockade in urothelial cancer. Time point described: peripheral blood 6 weeks after treatment start. Repertoires were generated with immunoSEQ multiplex PCR, while TCRdb's copy carries only in-frame clones and drops some. The sample holds 90,000 to 130,000 clones; approximately 89% are singletons and the top ten take approximately 3.8%. The input for sequencing was PBMCs, taken around atezolizumab (anti-PD-L1) treatment. Receptors were obtained from a man aged 55 to 69 with urothelial cancer.

V and J are TRBV9 and TRBJ1-1, with TRBD1 as a possible D gene (6 bases). This CDR3 is 14 amino acids long. Germline CDR1 is SGDLS and CDR2 is YYNGEE. Trimming stripped 3 bases from V and 0 bases from J, with 9 bases between. The CDR3 nucleotides are TGTGCCAGCAGCGAGAGGGGGATGAACACTGAAGCTTTCTTT. Its translation: CASSERGMNTEAFF.

This clone was seen a few times. This chain uses TRBV23-1 with TRBJ1-4; D is ambiguous. TRBV23-1 falls under the ORF class, with uncertain function. The ends were cut back, 11 bases at V and 2 bases at J, with 12 bases in the middle. The CDR3 is made up of 13 amino acids. CDR3 in DNA: TGCGCCGCTAATGTGTCTACTAATGAAAAACTGTTTTTT. This gives the protein CAANVSTNEKLFF.

The V and J genes are TRBV18 and TRBJ2-7, with D unclear. Germline CDR1 reads KGHSH; CDR2 reads LQKENI. CDR3 size: 14 residues. The V end lost 0 bases, the J end lost 2 bases, and 8 bases lay between the germline ends. CDR3: CASSPPDIAYEQYF. The CDR3 nucleotides read TGTGCCAGCTCACCACCTGACATTGCCTACGAGCAGTACTTC.

V usage is TRBV5-5 and J usage is TRBJ2-3; the D gene is possibly TRBD1 (6 bases). CDR3 length: 15 residues. CDR1 and CDR2 (germline): SGHKS, YYEKEE (reference sequence). V was pared by 4 bases and J by 3 bases, with 15 bases between. This CDR3 is CASSTQGHITDTQYF. Here the CDR3 DNA reads TGTGCCAGCAGCACACAGGGTCACATAACAGATACGCAGTATTTT.

The genes are TRBV9 and TRBJ2-7, with a tentative D call TRBD1 (7 bases). Trimming pared 0 bases from V and 4 bases from J, leaving 11 bases between. Germline CDR1 SGDLS, CDR2 YYNGEE. The CDR3 is made up of 14 amino acids. CDR3 residues: CASSVAAGGYEQYF. CDR3 in DNA: TGTGCCAGCAGCGTAGCGGCAGGGGGGTACGAGCAGTACTTC.

This sequence joins TRBV2 and TRBJ2-1, with D possibly being TRBD1 (6 bases). This CDR3 is 13 amino acids long. Between the trimmed V and J ends, which lost 7 bases and 7 bases, there was a span of 14 bases. Germline CDR1 SNHLY, CDR2 FYNNEI. CDR3 loop: CASKGTGINEQFF. In DNA, the CDR3 is TGTGCCAGCAAAGGCACAGGGATAAATGAGCAGTTCTTC.

This sequence joins TRBV7-9 and TRBJ2-7; TRBD2 matches 13 bases. This CDR3 region has 15 residues. With V trimmed by 4 bases and J by 3 bases, 3 bases remained unmatched. Germline V gives CDR1 SEHNR, CDR2 FQNEAQ (reference sequence). The CDR3 nucleotides read TGTGCCAGCAGCTCCGGGACTAGCGGGAACTACGAGCAGTACTTC. Its protein product is CASSSGTSGNYEQYF.

The chain has TRBV7-2 and TRBJ2-3, with 7 bases that match TRBD2. CDR1 SGHTA and CDR2 FQGNSA come from the germline V gene. This CDR3 is built from 16 residues. V was clipped by 2 bases and J by 4 bases; unmatched bases: 9. CDR3 in DNA: TGTGCCAGCAGCTTACTTGCCCCCACTAGCGCAGATACGCAGTATTTT. Translating it yields CASSLLAPTSADTQYF.

The chain is built from TRBV6-5 and TRBJ1-3; D perhaps matches TRBD1 (5 bases). Trimming took 0 bases from V and 4 from J, leaving 10 bases between them. The CDR3 has 15 residues. Germline V lookup: CDR1 MNHEY, CDR2 SVGAGI. CDR3 amino acids: CASSYSRDGGNTIYF. The CDR3 coding sequence is TGTGCCAGCAGTTACTCGCGGGACGGCGGAAACACCATATATTTT.

J is TRBJ2-7 and V is TRBV5-1; D might be TRBD2 (5 bases). This CDR3 spans 15 amino acids. CDR1 and CDR2 (germline): SGHRS, YFSETQ. V shed 0 bases and J shed 3 bases, with 13 bases lying between them. The chain's CDR3 is CASSLGRGQIYEQYF. CDR3 nucleotides: TGCGCCAGCAGCTTGGGTAGAGGGCAGATCTACGAGCAGTACTTC.

The chain is built from TRBV19 and TRBJ2-3; TRBD1 is a possible D gene (5 bases). V lost 3 bases to trimming and J lost 5 bases, with 15 bases between them. The germline gives CDR1 LNHDA, CDR2 SQIVND (reference sequence). CDR3 length equals 15 residues. The CDR3, as DNA: TGTGCCAGTAGTATTAGGGCAGGGTCACAAGATACGCAGTATTTT. As protein: CASSIRAGSQDTQYF.

The rearrangement links TRBV10-2 to TRBJ1-1; perhaps TRBD1 as D (6 bases). The V end was cut by 8 bases, the J end by 4 bases, with 11 bases between. The V gene's germline CDR1 is WSHSY and CDR2 SAAADI. The CDR3 has 12 amino acids. Written as DNA, the CDR3 is TGCGCCAGCGCCCCGACAGGCACTGAAGCTTTCTTT. It specifies CASAPTGTEAFF.

This rearrangement joins TRBV18 to TRBJ2-7; 7 bases fit TRBD2. Germline V gene sequence: CDR1 KGHSH, CDR2 LQKENI. This CDR3 comprises 15 residues. The ends lost 6 bases at V and 4 bases at J; junction bases unmatched: 12. The CDR3 sequence: CASSSPAGFTYEQYF. The CDR3 DNA is TGTGCCAGCTCTAGTCCAGCGGGGTTCACGTACGAGCAGTACTTC.

The chain uses TRBV10-2 and TRBJ2-1, with TRBD2 matching 11 bases. V lost 6 bases to trimming and J lost 10 bases; unmatched junction nucleotides: 8. CDR3 length: 14 residues. Germline V gene lookup returns CDR1 WSHSY and CDR2 SAAADI. CDR3 sequence (DNA): TGCGCCAGCAGGAGAGGACTAGCGGGTTACGAGCAGTTCTTC. Amino acids: CASRRGLAGYEQFF.

This clone has a single count. The chain joins TRBV4-1 to TRBJ2-5; the match to TRBD2 covers 7 bases. Germline V gene data show CDR1 as MGHRA and CDR2 as YSYEKL. The CDR3 contains 16 residues. V trimming: 0 bases; J trimming: 7 bases; junction bases outside the gene matches: 11. This chain's CDR3 is CASSQEPGRGSGTQYF. CDR3 nucleotide sequence: TGCGCCAGCAGCCAAGAGCCAGGGCGGGGGAGTGGGACCCAGTACTTC.

The V gene is TRBV4-2, the J gene TRBJ2-7; 7 bases are a match to TRBD2. Trimming cost V 1 base and J 0 bases; bases outside gene matches: 9. The CDR3 is 17 amino acids. Per germline, CDR1 LGHNA and CDR2 YNFKEQ. CDR3 residues: CASSQATGGGNSYEQYF. Here the CDR3 DNA reads TGTGCCAGCAGCCAAGCTACTGGCGGGGGAAACTCCTACGAGCAGTACTTC.

The rearrangement links TRBV6-6 to TRBJ1-2; maybe TRBD1 (6 bases). There are 12 residues in the CDR3. Looked up from germline, CDR1 is MNHNY and CDR2 is SVGAGI (reference sequence). Trimming left V 7 bases short and J 7 bases short, with 13 bases between. This CDR3 reads CASTPTGVGYTF. The CDR3 nucleotides are TGTGCCAGCACCCCGACAGGAGTTGGCTACACCTTC.

This chain links TRBV5-1 with TRBJ1-1; no reliable D call. V lost 4 bases to trimming and J lost 12 bases, with 19 bases between them. The V gene's germline CDR1 is SGHRS and CDR2 YFSETQ. The CDR3 length is 13 residues. The CDR3 protein is CASSTAASVEPFF. In nucleotides, the CDR3 is TGCGCCAGCAGCACGGCGGCCTCAGTTGAGCCTTTCTTT.

There are a few counts of this clone. This chain links TRBV5-1 with TRBJ2-3; TRBD1 agrees at 7 bases. Trimming cost V 0 bases and J 3 bases; bases outside gene matches: 4. CDR3 length: 15 residues. Germline CDR1 SGHRS, CDR2 YFSETQ. The CDR3 loop is CASSLVEGATDTQYF. Here the CDR3 DNA reads TGCGCCAGCAGCTTGGTTGAGGGGGCAACAGATACGCAGTATTTT. Combining the CDR3 with reference TRBV5-1 and TRBJ2-3 gives the whole variable domain KAGVTQTPRYLIKTRGQQVTLSCSPISGHRSVSWYQQTPGQGLQFLFEYFSETQRNKGNFPGRFSGRQFSNSRSEMNVSTLELGDSALYLCASSLVEGATDTQYFGPGTRLTVL.

This chain uses TRBV6-1 with TRBJ1-5; D gene unclear. This CDR3 spans 13 amino acids. The V and J ends lost 6 bases and 1 base respectively, with 7 bases between them. Germline V CDR1 and CDR2: MNHNS, SASEGT. The CDR3 spells CASRRGSNQPQHF. The CDR3 DNA is TGTGCCAGCAGAAGAGGAAGCAATCAGCCCCAGCATTTT.

This clone was detected once. The chain is built from TRBV5-6 and TRBJ1-1; no firm D call. The ends were cut back, 4 bases at V and 0 bases at J, with 19 bases in the middle. Looked up from germline, CDR1 is SGHDT and CDR2 is YYEEEE. The CDR3 has 17 amino acids. The CDR3 is CASSALERADLNTEAFF. CDR3 sequence (DNA): TGTGCCAGCAGCGCCCTGGAGAGGGCTGATTTGAACACTGAAGCTTTCTTT. The full variable domain, in which reference TRBV5-6 and TRBJ1-1 provide the parts outside the CDR3, is DAGVTQSPTHLIKTRGQQVTLRCSPKSGHDTVSWYQQALGQGPQFIFQYYEEEERQRGNFPDRFSGHQFPNYSSELNVNALLLGDSALYLCASSALERADLNTEAFFGQGTRLTVV.

This chain links TRBV15 with TRBJ1-4, with no clear D. Between the trimmed V and J ends, which lost 3 bases and 6 bases, there was a span of 11 bases. Germline values: CDR1 LNHNV, CDR2 YYDKDF (reference sequence). The CDR3 sequence is 14 residues long. CDR3 sequence: CATSRGGTDEKLFF. The CDR3 DNA follows: TGTGCCACCAGCAGGGGTGGAACAGATGAAAAACTGTTTTTT.

The chain carries TRBV9 and TRBJ2-6; D remains ambiguous. The CDR3 totals 14 residues. V gave up 4 bases and J gave up 0 bases, with 5 bases separating them. CDR1 and CDR2 from the germline V gene are SGDLS and YYNGEE. In DNA, the CDR3 is TGTGCCAGCAGCCCCAACTCTGGGGCCAACGTCCTGACTTTC. Its translation is CASSPNSGANVLTF.

V is TRBV6-1 and J is TRBJ1-5; no reliable D call. The CDR3 consists of 15 residues. V was trimmed by 5 bases and J by 0 bases, leaving 11 bases between them. Germline V gene sequence: CDR1 MNHNS, CDR2 SASEGT. For the CDR3, the DNA is TGTGCCAGCAGTCAAACCAGGTATAGCAATCAGCCCCAGCATTTT. It encodes CASSQTRYSNQPQHF.

This chain links TRBV19 with TRBJ1-1; D may be TRBD1 (6 bases). Germline assignment: CDR1 LNHDA and CDR2 SQIVND (reference sequence). The CDR3 is 13 amino acids. Trimming stripped 9 bases from V and 3 bases from J, with 14 bases between. The CDR3, as DNA: TGTGCCAGCGATAGTAAGGGGGACACTGAAGCTTTCTTT. It specifies CASDSKGDTEAFF.

The chain combines TRBV10-3 with TRBJ2-6, with 9 bases identical to TRBD1. Trimming cost V 7 bases and J 7 bases; bases outside gene matches: 5. In germline, CDR1 is ENHRY, CDR2 SYGVKD. The CDR3 runs 14 residues. The CDR3, as DNA: TGTGCCATCATGGGGGACAGGGTTGCCAACGTCCTGACTTTC. This gives the protein CAIMGDRVANVLTF.

The J gene is TRBJ2-2, the V gene TRBV28, with 13 bases that match TRBD2. V lost 2 bases and J lost 2; bases outside the gene matches: 2. Per germline, CDR1 MDHEN and CDR2 SYDVKM. CDR3 length: 17 residues. CDR3 sequence (DNA): TGTGCCAGCAGTTTACGGGGACTAGCGGGAAACACCGGGGAGCTGTTTTTT. It is translated as CASSLRGLAGNTGELFF.

In this sample, this clone turned up once. The gene calls are TRBV6-5 and TRBJ2-7, with 8 bases identical to TRBD1. The CDR3 is made up of 15 amino acids. CDR1 and CDR2 from the germline V gene are MNHEY and SVGAGI. V lost 7 bases and J lost 6; bases outside the gene matches: 14. The CDR3 bases are TGTGCCAGCAAGACAGGGGTCGACTCTTTTCGCGAGCAGTACTTC. Its protein product is CASKTGVDSFREQYF.

For the CDR3, the DNA is TGCAGCGCCGGGACAGGGTACTCCTACGAGCAGTACTTC. Translated, it gives CSAGTGYSYEQYF. V is TRBV29-1 and J is TRBJ2-7; 9 bases agree with TRBD1. The trim removed 7 bases at V and 0 bases at J, leaving 4 bases unmatched. The germline CDR1 and CDR2 sequences are SQVTM and ANQGSEA. This CDR3 has 13 amino acids.

The chain employs TRBV18 and TRBJ2-7, with 10 bases matching TRBD2. The CDR3 totals 14 residues. V lost 2 bases and J lost 4; bases outside the gene matches: 2. Germline CDR1 is KGHSH and CDR2 is LQKENI. This CDR3 is CASSPTSGTYEQYF. CDR3 nucleotides: TGTGCCAGCTCACCAACTAGCGGGACTTACGAGCAGTACTTC. The variable domain in full, completed from reference TRBV18 and TRBJ2-7, reads NAGVMQNPRHLVRRRGQEARLRCSPMKGHSHVYWYRQLPEEGLKFMVYLQKENIIDESGMPKERFSAEFPKEGPSILRIQQVVRGDSAAYFCASSPTSGTYEQYFGPGTRLTVT.

The rearrangement uses TRBV4-2 and TRBJ1-2; D is ambiguous. The CDR3 consists of 14 residues. The V gene's germline CDR1 is LGHNA and CDR2 YNFKEQ. The V gene lost 0 bases and the J gene lost 8 bases, with 13 bases spanning the gap. The CDR3 DNA sequence: TGTGCCAGCAGCCAAGAGAGAGCGGAGCGGGGCTACACCTTC. Translated: CASSQERAERGYTF.